This TCR beta chain was observed in a study of OX40 agonist ivuxolimab in advanced cancers. Study-level background: Three dose-escalation patients had partial responses: one with hepatocellular carcinoma and two with cutaneous melanoma.

The germline V gene encodes CDR1 SGHTA and CDR2 FQGNSA. Trimming cost V 0 bases and J 7 bases, with 9 bases left between them. CDR3 length equals 14 residues. Broader study findings: In general, CD8+ T cells held more expanded clones than CD4+ did, on average. Individuals who were partial responders at 0.1-3.0 mg/kg had clonal expansion that ranked among the lowest. Specificity for antigen went undetermined in the expanded peripheral T cells.

Of note for this clone: What it binds is unknown.

TCRdb's table, derived via immunoSEQ multiplex PCR, lists solely in-frame clones and lacks some. This table has roughly 76,000 clones, approximately 80% appearing once. Material: CD4+ or CD8+ T cells sorted from blood, obtained in a trial of the OX40 agonist ivuxolimab. V gene TRBV7-2 combines with J gene TRBJ1-4, with a possible D match to TRBD1 (5 bases). The receptor's source is an adult with an advanced solid tumor such as melanoma, head and neck, liver or kidney cancer. The CDR3 is CASSLARVSEKLFF. The CDR3, as DNA: TGTGCCAGCAGCTTAGCCAGGGTCAGTGAAAAACTGTTTTTT.